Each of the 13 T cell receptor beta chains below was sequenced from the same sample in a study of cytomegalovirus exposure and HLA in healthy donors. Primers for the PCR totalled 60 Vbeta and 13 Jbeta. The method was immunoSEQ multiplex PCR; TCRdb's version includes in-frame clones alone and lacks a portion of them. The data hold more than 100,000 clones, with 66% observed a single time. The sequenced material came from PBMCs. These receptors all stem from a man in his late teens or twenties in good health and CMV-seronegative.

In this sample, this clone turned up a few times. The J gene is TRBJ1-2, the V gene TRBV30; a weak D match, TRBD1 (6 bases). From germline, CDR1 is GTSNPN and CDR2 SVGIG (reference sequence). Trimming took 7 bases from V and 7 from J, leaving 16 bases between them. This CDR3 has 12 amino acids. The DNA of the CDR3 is TGTGCCTTCTTTCAGGGGTTGGTTGGCTACACCTTC. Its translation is CAFFQGLVGYTF.

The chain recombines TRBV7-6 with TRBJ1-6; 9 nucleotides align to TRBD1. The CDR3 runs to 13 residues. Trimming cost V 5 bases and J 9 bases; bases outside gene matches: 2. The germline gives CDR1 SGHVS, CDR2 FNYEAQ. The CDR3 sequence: CASSEDRGSPLHF. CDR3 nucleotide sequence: TGTGCCAGCAGCGAGGACAGGGGTTCACCCCTCCACTTT.

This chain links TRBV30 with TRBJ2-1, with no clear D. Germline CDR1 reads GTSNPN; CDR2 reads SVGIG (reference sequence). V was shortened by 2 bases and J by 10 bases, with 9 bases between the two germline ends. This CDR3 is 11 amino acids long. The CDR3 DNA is TGTGCCTGGAGTCGGCAGGCGGAGCAGTTCTTC. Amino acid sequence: CAWSRQAEQFF.

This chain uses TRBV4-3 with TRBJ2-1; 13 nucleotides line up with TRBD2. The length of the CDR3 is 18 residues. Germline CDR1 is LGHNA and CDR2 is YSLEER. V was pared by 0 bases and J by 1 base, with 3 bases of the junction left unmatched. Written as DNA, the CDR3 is TGCGCCAGCAGCCAAGATGGACTAGCGGGGGATTCCTACAATGAGCAGTTCTTC. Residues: CASSQDGLAGDSYNEQFF.

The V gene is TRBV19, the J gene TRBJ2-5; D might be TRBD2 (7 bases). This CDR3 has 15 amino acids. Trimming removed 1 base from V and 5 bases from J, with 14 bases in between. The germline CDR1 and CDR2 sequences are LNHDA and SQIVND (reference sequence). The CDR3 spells CASSIGGGLRETQYF. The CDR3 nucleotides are TGTGCCAGTAGTATAGGGGGGGGGCTCCGCGAGACCCAGTACTTC.

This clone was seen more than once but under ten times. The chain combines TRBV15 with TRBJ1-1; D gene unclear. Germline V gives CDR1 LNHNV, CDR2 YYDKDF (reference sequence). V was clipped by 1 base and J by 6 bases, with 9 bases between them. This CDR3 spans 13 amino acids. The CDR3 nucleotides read TGTGCCACCAGCAGAGGAGGGTACGCTGAAGCTTTCTTT. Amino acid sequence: CATSRGGYAEAFF.

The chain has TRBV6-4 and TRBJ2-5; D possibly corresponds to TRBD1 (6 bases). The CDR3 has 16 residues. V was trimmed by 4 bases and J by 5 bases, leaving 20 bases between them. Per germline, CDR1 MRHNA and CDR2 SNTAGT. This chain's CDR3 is CASSAIRDTSRETQYF. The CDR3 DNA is TGTGCCAGCAGTGCCATCCGGGACACGTCCAGGGAGACCCAGTACTTC.

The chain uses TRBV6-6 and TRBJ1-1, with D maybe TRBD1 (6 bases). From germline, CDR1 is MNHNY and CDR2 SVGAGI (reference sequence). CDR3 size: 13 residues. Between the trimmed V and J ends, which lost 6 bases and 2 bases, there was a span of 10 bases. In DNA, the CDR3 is TGTGCCAGCAGCGCACAGGGTAACACTGAAGCTTTCTTT. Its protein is CASSAQGNTEAFF.

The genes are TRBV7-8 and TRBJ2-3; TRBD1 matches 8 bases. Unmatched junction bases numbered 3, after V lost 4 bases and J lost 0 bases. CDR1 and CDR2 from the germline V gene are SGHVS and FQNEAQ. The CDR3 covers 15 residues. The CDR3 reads CASSSDRVSTDTQYF. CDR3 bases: TGTGCCAGCAGCTCGGACAGGGTTAGCACAGATACGCAGTATTTT.

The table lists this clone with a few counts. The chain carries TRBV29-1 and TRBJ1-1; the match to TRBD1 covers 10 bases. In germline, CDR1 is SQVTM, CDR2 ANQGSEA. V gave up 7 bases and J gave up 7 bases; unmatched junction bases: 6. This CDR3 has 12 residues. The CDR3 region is CSGGQGDGEAFF. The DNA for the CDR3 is TGCAGCGGTGGACAGGGGGATGGTGAAGCTTTCTTT.

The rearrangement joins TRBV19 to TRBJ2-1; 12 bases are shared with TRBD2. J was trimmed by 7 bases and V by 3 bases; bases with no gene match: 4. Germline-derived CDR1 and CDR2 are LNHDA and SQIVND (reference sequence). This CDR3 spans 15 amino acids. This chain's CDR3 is CASSMYGLAGNEQFF. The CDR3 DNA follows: TGTGCCAGTAGTATGTATGGACTAGCGGGAAATGAGCAGTTCTTC. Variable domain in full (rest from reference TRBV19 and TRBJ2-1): DGGITQSPKYLFRKEGQNVTLSCEQNLNHDAMYWYRQDPGQGLRLIYYSQIVNDFQKGDIAEGYSVSREKKESFPLTVTSAQKNPTAFYLCASSMYGLAGNEQFFGPGTRLTVL.

The CDR3 sequence is CAAEQGIAGELFF. The CDR3 DNA reads TGTGCCGCGGAACAGGGGATAGCCGGGGAGCTGTTTTTT. The chain joins TRBV28 to TRBJ2-2, with TRBD1 matching 7 bases. The CDR3 is 13 residues long. J was trimmed by 6 bases and V by 11 bases; bases with no gene match: 9. The germline CDR1 and CDR2 sequences are MDHEN and SYDVKM.

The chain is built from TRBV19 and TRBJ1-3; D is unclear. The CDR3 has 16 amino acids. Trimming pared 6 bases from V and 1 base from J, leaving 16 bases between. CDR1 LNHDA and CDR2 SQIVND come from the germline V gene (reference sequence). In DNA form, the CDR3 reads TGTGCCAGTAGCACTTTAGGGAGGATATCTGGAAACACCATATATTTT. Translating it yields CASSTLGRISGNTIYF. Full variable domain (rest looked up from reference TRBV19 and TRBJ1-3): DGGITQSPKYLFRKEGQNVTLSCEQNLNHDAMYWYRQDPGQGLRLIYYSQIVNDFQKGDIAEGYSVSREKKESFPLTVTSAQKNPTAFYLCASSTLGRISGNTIYFGEGSWLTVV.